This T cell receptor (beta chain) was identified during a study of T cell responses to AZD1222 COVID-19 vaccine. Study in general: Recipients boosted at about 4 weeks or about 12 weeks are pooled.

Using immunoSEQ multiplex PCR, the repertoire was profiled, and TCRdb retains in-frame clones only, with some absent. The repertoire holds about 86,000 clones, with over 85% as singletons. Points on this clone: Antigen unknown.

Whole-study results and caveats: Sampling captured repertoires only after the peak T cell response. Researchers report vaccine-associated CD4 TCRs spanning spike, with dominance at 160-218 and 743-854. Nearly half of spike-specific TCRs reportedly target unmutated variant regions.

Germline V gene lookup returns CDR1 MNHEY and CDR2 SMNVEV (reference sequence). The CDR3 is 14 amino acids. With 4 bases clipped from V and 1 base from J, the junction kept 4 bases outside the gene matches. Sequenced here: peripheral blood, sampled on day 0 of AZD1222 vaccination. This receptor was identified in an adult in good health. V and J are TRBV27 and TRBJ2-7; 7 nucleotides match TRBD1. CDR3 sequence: CASSSRQGSYEQYF. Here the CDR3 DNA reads TGTGCCAGCAGTTCCCGACAGGGTTCCTACGAGCAGTACTTC.